The 8 T cell receptor beta chains below were found in one sample sequenced in a study of T-cell reconstitution after alpha-beta-depleted transplantation in children. The TCRbeta library incorporated unique molecular identifiers. TCRdb used MiXCR to reprocess the PCR reads, holding one entry per CDR3 protein. The table lists 400,000 to 500,000 distinct CDR3 sequences, 9.5% to 13% of them singletons, with 4.5% to 7% in the top ten. The material was PBMCs from the stem cell graft donor, obtained from the stem cell graft. These receptor sequences come from a human donor who donated a stem cell graft to a child with acute myeloid leukemia.

The V and J genes are TRBV25-1 and TRBJ2-2; D gene ambiguous. Trimming shortened V by 3 bases and J by 6 bases, and 5 bases separated the two germline ends. The CDR3 spans 12 residues. Per germline, CDR1 MGHDK and CDR2 SYGVNS. In DNA, the CDR3 is TGTGCCAGCAGTGAGATTGCCGGGGAGCTGTTTTTT. It specifies CASSEIAGELFF.

The V call is TRBV15, the J call TRBJ2-1; 16 bases match TRBD2. Germline values: CDR1 LNHNV, CDR2 YYDKDF (reference sequence). With 7 bases clipped from V and 8 bases from J, the junction kept 8 bases outside the gene matches. This CDR3 has 16 residues. The CDR3 coding sequence is TGTGCCACCAAAGCCGCCGGGACTAGCGGGAGGGATGAGCAGTTCTTC. Its translation is CATKAAGTSGRDEQFF.

Many counts were recorded for this clonotype. The rearrangement links TRBV12-3 or TRBV12-4 to TRBJ1-5; 8 bases match TRBD1. Trimming at V came to 3 bases and at J to 7 bases, leaving 5 bases not matched to a gene. The CDR3 covers 14 residues. The CDR3 sequence is CASSLAGGGQPQHF. The CDR3 region has the DNA TGTGCCAGCAGTTTGGCAGGGGGCGGCCAGCCCCAGCATTTT.

V is TRBV5-4 and J is TRBJ2-1, with a possible D match to TRBD2 (7 bases). Per the germline V gene, CDR1 is SGHNT and CDR2 is YYREEE (reference sequence). CDR3 length equals 13 residues. Trimming removed 0 bases at V and 12 bases at J, with 13 bases between. CDR3 bases: TGTGCCAGCAGCTTGGTCGGGGGGCCTGGGCAGTTCTTC. Protein: CASSLVGGPGQFF.

This chain joins TRBV6-5 and TRBJ1-1; D may be TRBD1 (5 bases). CDR1 and CDR2 (germline): MNHEY, SVGAGI. The V and J ends lost 6 bases and 7 bases respectively, with 9 bases between them. The CDR3 is 11 residues long. CDR3 sequence: CASRTGREAFF. As DNA, the CDR3 is TGTGCCAGCAGAACAGGTCGTGAAGCTTTCTTT.

A few counts support this clonotype. This chain uses TRBV20-1 with TRBJ2-7; a possible D gene is TRBD2 (5 bases). Germline CDR1 is DFQATT and CDR2 is SNEGSKA (reference sequence). Trimming took off 0 bases at V and 3 bases at J, with 15 bases between the two ends. The CDR3 consists of 15 residues. The CDR3 DNA sequence: TGCAGTGCTAGAGATCTCGGCGAGGGATACTACGAGCAGTACTTC. Translated, it gives CSARDLGEGYYEQYF.

This clonotype was detected a few times. A much larger clone differs by one base, so this may be a read error. The rearrangement joins TRBV7-8 to TRBJ1-5; no clear D gene. Trimming pared 2 bases from V and 5 bases from J, leaving 7 bases between. Germline V CDR1 and CDR2: SGHVS, FQNEAQ. This CDR3 contains 13 residues. The CDR3 region is CASSLLGYQPQHF. Written as DNA, the CDR3 is TGTGCCAGCAGCTTATTGGGGTATCAGCCCCAGCATTTT.

This clonotype was observed a handful of times. The rearrangement links TRBV11-1 to TRBJ2-2; 7 bases are shared with TRBD1. The CDR3 has 20 amino acids. The J segment lost 3 bases and the V segment lost 4 bases, leaving 20 bases of the junction unmatched. Germline V CDR1 and CDR2: SGHAT, FQDESV (reference sequence). The CDR3 DNA is TGTGCCAGCAGCTCTCCTCTAGACAGGGATCGTAGTGGAGACACCGGGGAGCTGTTTTTT. Its translation: CASSSPLDRDRSGDTGELFF.